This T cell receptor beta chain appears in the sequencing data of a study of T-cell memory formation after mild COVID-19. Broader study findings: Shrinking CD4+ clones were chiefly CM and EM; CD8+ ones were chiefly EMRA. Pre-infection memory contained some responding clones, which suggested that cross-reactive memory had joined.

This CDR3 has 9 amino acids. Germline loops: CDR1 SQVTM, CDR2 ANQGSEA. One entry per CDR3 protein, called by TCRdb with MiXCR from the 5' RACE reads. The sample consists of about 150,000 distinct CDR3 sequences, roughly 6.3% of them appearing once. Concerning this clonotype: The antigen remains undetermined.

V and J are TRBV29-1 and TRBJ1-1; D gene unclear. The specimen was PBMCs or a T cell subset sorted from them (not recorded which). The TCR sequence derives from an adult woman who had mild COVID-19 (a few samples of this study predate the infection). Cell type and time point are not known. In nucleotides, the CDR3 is TGCAGTGATCGTGCTGAAGCTTTCTTT. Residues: CSDRAEAFF.